A single sample is the source of the 15 T cell receptor beta chains below, sequenced in a study of blood T cell repertoires in COVID-19. TCRdb's copy holds only in-frame clones and misses some; the assay was immunoSEQ multiplex PCR. The sample consists of under 250,000 clones, about 82% of them appearing once. The material sequenced was peripheral blood. The receptor source for this set is a woman aged 80 or over with COVID-19, enrolled during active disease.

The rearrangement uses TRBV19 and TRBJ2-7; 8 bases fit TRBD1. Germline V gene lookup returns CDR1 LNHDA and CDR2 SQIVND (reference sequence). This CDR3 spans 13 amino acids. The V and J ends lost 6 bases and 4 bases, in that order; junction bases with no gene match: 5. CDR3 region: CASRQGGQYEQYF. The DNA of the CDR3 is TGTGCCAGTAGACAGGGGGGACAGTACGAGCAGTACTTC. The full variable domain, in which reference TRBV19 and TRBJ2-7 provide the parts outside the CDR3, is DGGITQSPKYLFRKEGQNVTLSCEQNLNHDAMYWYRQDPGQGLRLIYYSQIVNDFQKGDIAEGYSVSREKKESFPLTVTSAQKNPTAFYLCASRQGGQYEQYFGPGTRLTVT.

The J gene is TRBJ2-3, the V gene TRBV3-1 (or the pseudogene TRBV3-2), with 10 bases matching TRBD2. The V gene's germline CDR1 is LGHDT and CDR2 YNNKEL (reference sequence). The CDR3 is 15 amino acids. The V gene end was trimmed by 3 bases and the J gene end by 12 bases; junction bases not matched to a gene: 12. CDR3 protein: CASSHNSGGPEDQYF. The DNA for the CDR3 is TGTGCCAGCAGCCACAATAGCGGGGGGCCGGAGGATCAGTATTTT.

The chain is built from TRBV28 and TRBJ1-4, with D possibly matching TRBD1 (6 bases). The CDR3 runs to 14 residues. The V gene's germline CDR1 is MDHEN and CDR2 SYDVKM. V lost 5 bases and J 8 bases, leaving 15 bases between the germline ends. In DNA, the CDR3 is TGTGCCAGCAGTCCAGGACAGTCAGCCGAAAAACTGTTTTTT. Amino acid sequence: CASSPGQSAEKLFF.

The chain recombines TRBV5-4 with TRBJ2-3; D is undetermined. The CDR3 covers 17 residues. Trimming removed 0 bases at V and 0 bases at J, with 14 bases between. Germline V gene sequence: CDR1 SGHNT, CDR2 YYREEE (reference sequence). This CDR3 reads CASSLGRPTPSTDTQYF. The DNA for the CDR3 is TGTGCCAGCAGCTTGGGGCGGCCGACTCCTAGCACAGATACGCAGTATTTT.

The CDR3 loop is CATSRDLGGSRKTDTQYF. The CDR3 DNA follows: TGTGCCACCAGCAGAGACCTGGGTGGGAGCCGCAAGACAGATACGCAGTATTTT. The chain recombines TRBV15 with TRBJ2-3; weak D call: TRBD2 (5 bases). CDR1 LNHNV and CDR2 YYDKDF come from the germline V gene (reference sequence). This CDR3 is built from 18 residues. The V end lost 0 bases, the J end lost 3 bases, and 19 bases lay between the germline ends.

This chain links TRBV11-3 with TRBJ2-5; D is ambiguous. From germline, CDR1 is SGHNT and CDR2 YENEEA. Trimming stripped 1 base from V and 2 bases from J, with 14 bases between. This CDR3 is 16 amino acids long. DNA of the CDR3: TGTGCCAGCAGCTTAGGGGCAAGTGCAAAACAAGAGACCCAGTACTTC. Amino acid sequence: CASSLGASAKQETQYF.

The chain employs TRBV10-3 and TRBJ2-7; 8 bases fit TRBD1. CDR1 ENHRY and CDR2 SYGVKD come from the germline V gene. Trimming cost V 4 bases and J 4 bases; bases outside gene matches: 9. The length of the CDR3 is 15 residues. The DNA of the CDR3 is TGTGCCATCAGTGCCCGACAGGGGAGTCTTTACGAGCAGTACGTC. This sequence encodes CAISARQGSLYEQYV.

This clone was counted between two and nine times. V and J are TRBV11-2 and TRBJ1-3, with a tentative D call TRBD1 (5 bases). The germline CDR1 and CDR2 sequences are SGHAT and FQNNGV. V gave up 4 bases and J gave up 0 bases, with 7 bases separating them. There are 14 residues in the CDR3. CDR3 region: CASSSTVSGNTIYF. The DNA of the CDR3 is TGTGCCAGCAGCTCGACAGTCTCTGGAAACACCATATATTTT. Complete variable domain (other parts from reference TRBV11-2 and TRBJ1-3): EAGVAQSPRYKIIEKRQSVAFWCNPISGHATLYWYQQILGQGPKLLIQFQNNGVVDDSQLPKDRFSAERLKGVDSTLKIQPAKLEDSAVYLCASSSTVSGNTIYFGEGSWLTVV.

The chain recombines TRBV6-5 with TRBJ2-2, with D unclear. The CDR3 is 13 residues long. V was clipped by 7 bases and J by 6 bases, with 12 bases between them. Germline assignment: CDR1 MNHEY and CDR2 SVGAGI. The CDR3 sequence: CASIGRLSGELFF. In DNA form, the CDR3 reads TGTGCCAGCATAGGCAGACTGTCCGGGGAGCTGTTTTTT.

The gene calls are TRBV7-9 and TRBJ2-2; D is unresolved. This CDR3 has 14 residues. Looked up from germline, CDR1 is SEHNR and CDR2 is FQNEAQ (reference sequence). Trimming pared 3 bases from V and 5 bases from J, leaving 10 bases between. CDR3 bases: TGTGCCAGCAGCTTTGAGCGCGCGACCGGGGAGCTGTTTTTT. It translates to CASSFERATGELFF.

The V and J genes are TRBV5-4 and TRBJ2-5, with unresolved D. Germline V lookup: CDR1 SGHNT, CDR2 YYREEE (reference sequence). V was cut by 1 base and J by 0 bases, with 7 bases left in between. There are 14 residues in the CDR3. The CDR3 region is CASSLQKNQETQYF. CDR3 coding DNA: TGTGCCAGCAGCTTGCAAAAAAACCAAGAGACCCAGTACTTC.

V usage is TRBV7-2 and J usage is TRBJ2-5, with D perhaps TRBD1 (6 bases). Trimming took off 3 bases at V and 2 bases at J, with 13 bases between the two ends. The CDR3 is 15 amino acids. In germline, CDR1 is SGHTA, CDR2 FQGNSA. CDR3 nucleotide sequence: TGTGCCAGCAGCTTGACAGGTTTAAGACAAGAGACCCAGTACTTC. Protein sequence: CASSLTGLRQETQYF.

This chain uses TRBV11-2 with TRBJ1-2; TRBD1 matches 7 bases. This CDR3 spans 14 amino acids. CDR1 is SGHAT, CDR2 FQNNGV, per germline. Trimming removed 5 bases from V and 4 bases from J; junction bases left unmatched: 7. CDR3 nucleotide sequence: TGTGCCAGCAGCACCCACAGGGGCTCCTATGGCTACACCTTC. It encodes CASSTHRGSYGYTF.

This rearrangement joins TRBV19 to TRBJ1-6, with a weak D call TRBD1 (5 bases). The V gene lost 8 bases and the J gene lost 0 bases, with 14 bases spanning the gap. This CDR3 spans 16 amino acids. Germline CDR1 LNHDA, CDR2 SQIVND (reference sequence). The CDR3 sequence is CASRSTASSYNSPLHF. The CDR3 DNA is TGTGCCAGTCGATCGACAGCAAGCTCCTATAATTCACCCCTCCACTTT.

V and J are TRBV19 and TRBJ1-1; no clear D gene. The V and J ends lost 5 bases and 7 bases respectively, with 11 bases between them. CDR1 and CDR2 from the germline V gene are LNHDA and SQIVND (reference sequence). This CDR3 region has 12 residues. The CDR3 DNA reads TGTGCCAGTAGTCGAGTAGCGGGTGAAGCTTTCTTT. It yields the protein CASSRVAGEAFF.